These 27 T cell receptor beta chains were sequenced from one sample in a study of memory CD4+ T cells and cytomegalovirus serostatus. The sort gate was single viable CD3+CD4+CD8-CD45RO+ cells for memory CD4+ T cells. Profiling relied on immunoSEQ multiplex PCR, and the TCRdb table lists in-frame clones only, not all of them. The sample holds about 58,000 clones, roughly 85% seen once. What was sequenced was memory CD4+ T cells from blood. These receptors were obtained from an adult in good health and CMV-seronegative. Some clones in this sample may be carry-over from other donors' samples.

V and J are TRBV27 and TRBJ2-1; 12 nucleotides match TRBD2. The ends lost 5 bases at V and 6 bases at J; junction bases unmatched: 17. CDR3 size: 19 residues. The germline CDR1 and CDR2 sequences are MNHEY and SMNVEV (reference sequence). The CDR3 region is CASSARTSGTTLTLNEQFF. The CDR3 nucleotides read TGTGCCAGCAGTGCCCGGACTAGCGGGACTACCTTAACCCTCAATGAGCAGTTCTTC.

This clone appeared a few times. The chain uses TRBV5-4 and TRBJ1-4; 9 nucleotides line up with TRBD1. CDR1 SGHNT and CDR2 YYREEE come from the germline V gene (reference sequence). CDR3 length equals 15 residues. J was trimmed by 8 bases and V by 4 bases; bases with no gene match: 9. The CDR3 loop reads CASSTGTGWEEKLFF. The DNA for the CDR3 is TGTGCCAGCAGCACCGGGACAGGGTGGGAGGAAAAACTGTTTTTT.

The chain is built from TRBV4-3 and TRBJ1-6; maybe TRBD1 (6 bases). Germline values: CDR1 LGHNA, CDR2 YSLEER. The CDR3 is made up of 15 amino acids. V was cut by 0 bases and J by 7 bases, with 10 bases left in between. The CDR3 DNA reads as TGCGCCAGCAGCCAAGATTCCCAGGGGAATTCACCCCTCCACTTT. This encodes CASSQDSQGNSPLHF.

The chain couples TRBV28 to TRBJ1-5; the D gene is possibly TRBD1 (6 bases). The germline V and J ends were trimmed by 6 bases and 3 bases, with 15 bases remaining between them. Germline values: CDR1 MDHEN, CDR2 SYDVKM. The CDR3 length is 15 residues. This CDR3 is CASSPLDSFNQPQHF. The CDR3 nucleotides are TGTGCCAGCAGCCCCTTGGACAGCTTCAATCAGCCCCAGCATTTT.

The chain couples TRBV11-2 to TRBJ2-3; D remains ambiguous. The CDR3 length is 14 residues. Trimming removed 3 bases at V and 6 bases at J, with 13 bases between. Germline values: CDR1 SGHAT, CDR2 FQNNGV. The CDR3 DNA reads as TGTGCCAGCAGCTTTTCCCGGAGTAGGGATACGCAGTATTTT. This gives the protein CASSFSRSRDTQYF.

The V and J genes are TRBV29-1 and TRBJ2-6; the D gene could be TRBD1 or TRBD2 (5 bases each). V was clipped by 4 bases and J by 4 bases, with 20 bases between them. The germline V gene has CDR1 SQVTM and CDR2 ANQGSEA. CDR3 length equals 17 residues. The CDR3 DNA reads TGCAGCGTTGGAGTCCCCCTACGGGGCTCCGGGGCCAACGTCCTGACTTTC. It codes for CSVGVPLRGSGANVLTF.

The CDR3 spells CASSLAGGMNTEAFF. The CDR3 region has the DNA TGCGCCAGCAGCTTGGCCGGAGGGATGAACACTGAAGCTTTCTTT. This chain joins TRBV5-1 and TRBJ1-1; the D is unclear. The V end was cut by 0 bases, the J end by 0 bases, with 9 bases between. Germline lookup yields CDR1 SGHRS and CDR2 YFSETQ. The CDR3 has 15 amino acids.

The rearrangement links TRBV29-1 to TRBJ2-7, with D perhaps matching TRBD2 (6 bases). This CDR3 is 14 amino acids long. CDR1 and CDR2 (germline): SQVTM, ANQGSEA. V was shortened by 6 bases and J by 2 bases, with 17 bases between the two germline ends. The CDR3 here is CSVRRPGLTYEQYF. CDR3 DNA: TGCAGCGTAAGACGCCCGGGACTGACCTACGAGCAGTACTTC.

V and J are TRBV12-5 and TRBJ2-2; 10 bases are shared with TRBD2. J lost 6 bases, V lost 5 bases, and 3 bases had no gene match. The CDR3 spans 14 residues. Germline V lookup: CDR1 LGHNT, CDR2 FRNRAP. Written as DNA, the CDR3 is TGTGCTAGTGGTCGAGGGACTAGCGCCGGGGAGCTGTTTTTT. This codes for CASGRGTSAGELFF.

This chain connects TRBV28 to TRBJ2-7, with 7 nucleotides matching TRBD1. Per the germline V gene, CDR1 is MDHEN and CDR2 is SYDVKM. The CDR3 has 12 amino acids. J was trimmed by 5 bases and V by 5 bases; bases with no gene match: 3. CDR3 DNA: TGTGCCAGCAGTGACAGGGTCCACGAGCAGTACTTC. Protein: CASSDRVHEQYF.

This clone has only one observation. The rearrangement uses TRBV28 and TRBJ1-1, with a possible D match to TRBD1 (5 bases). The germline gives CDR1 MDHEN, CDR2 SYDVKM. CDR3 length equals 14 residues. Trimming pared 7 bases from V and 1 base from J, leaving 13 bases between. The CDR3 here is CASTPGGGNTEAFF. CDR3 in DNA: TGTGCCAGCACCCCCGGGGGGGGGAACACTGAAGCTTTCTTT. Using reference TRBV28 and TRBJ1-1 for the parts outside the CDR3, the full variable domain is DVKVTQSSRYLVKRTGEKVFLECVQDMDHENMFWYRQDPGLGLRLIYFSYDVKMKEKGDIPEGYSVSREKKERFSLILESASTNQTSMYLCASTPGGGNTEAFFGQGTRLTVV.

The genes are TRBV5-1 and TRBJ2-5; D gene unclear. CDR1 and CDR2 (germline): SGHRS, YFSETQ. V was clipped by 0 bases and J by 4 bases, with 7 bases between them. The CDR3 sequence is 13 residues long. CDR3 region: CASSLVGIETQYF. In DNA form, the CDR3 reads TGCGCCAGCAGCTTGGTAGGGATAGAGACCCAGTACTTC.

This chain joins TRBV5-1 and TRBJ1-5; 7 bases agree with TRBD1. V shed 0 bases, J shed 7 bases, and the junction held 4 bases outside the gene matches. Germline V gene data show CDR1 as SGHRS and CDR2 as YFSETQ. This CDR3 comprises 14 residues. This chain's CDR3 is CASSLGGGGQPQHF. CDR3 nucleotides: TGCGCCAGCAGCTTGGGAGGGGGCGGACAGCCCCAGCATTTT.

The chain combines TRBV7-2 with TRBJ2-1; 10 nucleotides agree with TRBD1. V lost 4 bases and J lost 4; bases outside the gene matches: 10. The CDR3 has 17 residues. The germline gives CDR1 SGHTA, CDR2 FQGNSA. CDR3 in amino acids: CASSSWKGQGLYNEQFF. DNA for the CDR3: TGTGCCAGCAGCTCCTGGAAGGGACAGGGGCTATACAATGAGCAGTTCTTC. The full variable domain, with the rest looked up from reference TRBV7-2 and TRBJ2-1, is GAGVSQSPSNKVTEKGKDVELRCDPISGHTALYWYRQSLGQGLEFLIYFQGNSAPDKSGLPSDRFSAERTGGSVSTLTIQRTQQEDSAVYLCASSSWKGQGLYNEQFFGPGTRLTVL.

The chain joins TRBV30 to TRBJ2-1; 11 nucleotides line up with TRBD2. The CDR3 consists of 17 residues. Germline assignment: CDR1 GTSNPN and CDR2 SVGIG (reference sequence). Trimming removed 3 bases from V and 7 bases from J; junction bases left unmatched: 14. CDR3 sequence (DNA): TGTGCCTGGAGAAAACTAGCGGGAGAGAGGTTTGGAAATGAGCAGTTCTTC. Encoded protein: CAWRKLAGERFGNEQFF.

The J gene is TRBJ1-3, the V gene TRBV7-2; D gene uncertain. Between the trimmed V and J ends, which lost 6 bases and 4 bases, there was a span of 16 bases. CDR3 length: 15 residues. The germline V gene has CDR1 SGHTA and CDR2 FQGNSA. The chain's CDR3 is CASSRDISKGNTIYF. CDR3 DNA: TGTGCCAGCAGTCGCGACATTTCCAAGGGAAACACCATATATTTT.

The chain is built from TRBV6-5 and TRBJ2-5; 8 bases match TRBD1. The end of the DNA fits TRBJ2-7 better, so the J call may be wrong. The CDR3 spans 13 residues. Germline V gene data show CDR1 as MNHEY and CDR2 as SVGAGI. The CDR3 reads CASSKVTGDEQYF. For the CDR3, the DNA is TGTGCCAGCAGCAAGGTGACAGGGGACGAGCAGTACTTC.

The rearrangement uses TRBV9 and TRBJ1-2; possibly TRBD1 for D (5 bases). This CDR3 spans 16 amino acids. Per the germline V gene, CDR1 is SGDLS and CDR2 is YYNGEE. V lost 0 bases and J lost 4, with 16 bases in between. The CDR3 here is CASSVARDGFPYGYTF. CDR3 DNA sequence: TGTGCCAGCAGCGTAGCCCGGGACGGGTTCCCCTATGGCTACACCTTC.

This clone was recorded only once. The gene calls are TRBV6-1 and TRBJ1-2; possibly TRBD1 for D (5 bases). V was clipped by 0 bases and J by 2 bases, with 7 bases between them. The CDR3 is 14 residues long. Germline CDR1 and CDR2: MNHNS and SASEGT. The DNA for the CDR3 is TGTGCCAGCAGTGAAGCATGGGGGAACTATGGCTACACCTTC. Translation: CASSEAWGNYGYTF.

The gene calls are TRBV19 and TRBJ2-3; 8 bases fit TRBD2. The germline gives CDR1 LNHDA, CDR2 SQIVND (reference sequence). The V gene end was trimmed by 7 bases and the J gene end by 3 bases; junction bases not matched to a gene: 15. The CDR3 is made up of 17 amino acids. CDR3 sequence reads: CASTPRTSGGRTDTQYF. In DNA form, the CDR3 reads TGTGCCAGTACCCCGAGAACTAGCGGAGGGAGGACAGATACGCAGTATTTT.

The table lists this clone with a few counts. The chain combines TRBV2 with TRBJ2-6; D is perhaps TRBD2 (5 bases). Germline CDR1 reads SNHLY; CDR2 reads FYNNEI. The CDR3 runs 15 residues. Trimming shortened V by 1 base and J by 2 bases, and 6 bases separated the two germline ends. CDR3: CASSEELAGANVLTF. The CDR3 DNA sequence: TGTGCCAGCAGTGAAGAACTAGCTGGGGCCAACGTCCTGACTTTC.

This clone was detected only a few times. V gene TRBV19 combines with J gene TRBJ1-4; 9 bases align to TRBD1. CDR3 length equals 14 residues. Germline CDR1 and CDR2: LNHDA and SQIVND (reference sequence). V dropped 6 bases and J dropped 6; count of bases not matched to a gene: 5. The CDR3 is CASSGQGSDEKLFF. The CDR3 DNA reads TGTGCCAGTAGCGGACAGGGGAGCGATGAAAAACTGTTTTTT.

The chain links TRBV9 to TRBJ1-5; D is perhaps TRBD1 (5 bases). The CDR3 is 15 amino acids. Trimming pared 3 bases from V and 5 bases from J, leaving 15 bases between. Germline V gene sequence: CDR1 SGDLS, CDR2 YYNGEE. CDR3 sequence: CASSAHVGDDQPQHF. The CDR3 region has the DNA TGTGCCAGCAGCGCCCACGTAGGGGACGATCAGCCCCAGCATTTT.

This chain links TRBV5-6 with TRBJ1-6, with D hard to call. The germline CDR1 and CDR2 sequences are SGHDT and YYEEEE. V was cut by 4 bases and J by 2 bases, with 7 bases left in between. The CDR3 has 14 amino acids. Written as DNA, the CDR3 is TGTGCCAGCAGCCCTAGGGCCTATAATTCACCCCTCCACTTT. It encodes CASSPRAYNSPLHF.

The chain uses TRBV9 and TRBJ2-6; the D gene could be TRBD1 or TRBD2 (5 bases each). The CDR3 spans 15 residues. Germline V gene lookup returns CDR1 SGDLS and CDR2 YYNGEE. The germline V and J ends were trimmed by 3 bases and 4 bases, with 11 bases remaining between them. CDR3 in amino acids: CASSGGGAGANVLTF. The CDR3 region has the DNA TGTGCCAGCAGCGGTGGGGGAGCCGGGGCCAACGTCCTGACTTTC.

The rearrangement joins TRBV19 to TRBJ1-2; 10 positions agree with TRBD1. Germline CDR1 and CDR2: LNHDA and SQIVND (reference sequence). J was trimmed by 4 bases and V by 4 bases; bases with no gene match: 6. This CDR3 comprises 15 residues. The CDR3 nucleotides are TGTGCCAGTAGTACTCGGACAGGGGGACCCTATGGCTACACCTTC. It specifies CASSTRTGGPYGYTF.

The chain employs TRBV7-8 and TRBJ1-4; D is perhaps TRBD1 (5 bases). Germline CDR1 and CDR2: SGHVS and FQNEAQ. Trimming stripped 2 bases from V and 4 bases from J, with 17 bases between. CDR3 length equals 17 residues. CDR3 DNA sequence: TGTGCCAGCAGCTTAAAGTTGAGTGGGGGACGTAATGAAAAACTGTTTTTT. This codes for CASSLKLSGGRNEKLFF.